Following are 17 T cell receptor beta chains from one sample sequenced in a study of T cell changes during pregnancy in multiple sclerosis. Sequencing used immunoSEQ multiplex PCR; TCRdb keeps in-frame clones, though not all of them. The profile shows around 56,000 clones, about 94% of them singletons. The sequences come from CD8+ T cells from peripheral blood mononuclear cells, collected after pregnancy. The origin of the receptors is a female donor with multiple sclerosis, enrolled in a pregnancy study.

The DNA of the CDR3 is TGCAGCGGGGGAGGGGGGGGCCTTGAAGCTTTCTTT. Translation: CSGGGGGLEAFF. The V gene is TRBV29-1, the J gene TRBJ1-1; D may be TRBD1 (6 bases). CDR1 and CDR2 from the germline V gene are SQVTM and ANQGSEA. The V end lost 7 bases, the J end lost 7 bases, and 16 bases lay between the germline ends. This CDR3 spans 12 amino acids. Combining the CDR3 with reference TRBV29-1 and TRBJ1-1 gives the whole variable domain SAVISQKPSRDICQRGTSLTIQCQVDSQVTMMFWYRQQPGQSLTLIATANQGSEATYESGFVIDKFPISRPNLTFSTLTVSNMSPEDSSIYLCSGGGGGLEAFFGQGTRLTVV.

The V call is TRBV14, the J call TRBJ2-7; no definite D call. Germline CDR1 and CDR2: SGHDN and FVKESK. With 1 base removed from V and 4 bases from J, the gap between germline ends came to 2 bases. The CDR3 totals 11 residues. For the CDR3, the DNA is TGTGCCAGCAGCCAAGCATACGAGCAGTACTTC. Translating gives CASSQAYEQYF. Using reference TRBV14 and TRBJ2-7 for the parts outside the CDR3, the full variable domain is EAGVTQFPSHSVIEKGQTVTLRCDPISGHDNLYWYRRVMGKEIKFLLHFVKESKQDESGMPNNRFLAERTGGTYSTLKVQPAELEDSGVYFCASSQAYEQYFGPGTRLTVT.

The chain carries TRBV7-9 and TRBJ1-2, with D maybe TRBD1 (6 bases). The CDR3 length is 16 residues. Trimming shortened V by 5 bases and J by 4 bases, and 20 bases separated the two germline ends. The germline V gene has CDR1 SEHNR and CDR2 FQNEAQ (reference sequence). The CDR3 nucleotides are TGTGCCAGCAGCGCTCTAGAGGGGGACACCTTCTATGGCTACACCTTC. It encodes CASSALEGDTFYGYTF. Full variable domain (remainder filled in from reference TRBV7-9 and TRBJ1-2): DTGVSQNPRHKITKRGQNVTFRCDPISEHNRLYWYRQTLGQGPEFLTYFQNEAQLEKSRLLSDRFSAERPKGSFSTLEIQRTEQGDSAMYLCASSALEGDTFYGYTFGSGTRLTVV.

The chain couples TRBV27 to TRBJ1-3; tentatively, D is TRBD1 (6 bases). Trimming took off 3 bases at V and 3 bases at J, with 9 bases between the two ends. CDR3 length: 14 amino acids. The germline gives CDR1 MNHEY, CDR2 SMNVEV (reference sequence). In DNA form, the CDR3 reads TGTGCCAGCAGTTTTGGGGGCCATGGAAACACCATATATTTT. The encoded protein is CASSFGGHGNTIYF.

The CDR3 coding sequence is TGTGCCTGGAGCCCCACTAGCGGGATTTTCGATGAGCAGTTCTTC. Its protein is CAWSPTSGIFDEQFF. V usage is TRBV30 and J usage is TRBJ2-1, with 10 bases matching TRBD2. Unmatched junction bases numbered 10, after V lost 3 bases and J lost 8 bases. This CDR3 contains 15 residues. In germline, CDR1 is GTSNPN, CDR2 SVGIG (reference sequence).

The chain has TRBV6-1 and TRBJ1-4; the D gene is possibly TRBD1 (6 bases). Germline loops: CDR1 MNHNS, CDR2 SASEGT. This CDR3 has 11 amino acids. Trimming removed 8 bases at V and 7 bases at J, with 8 bases between. DNA of the CDR3: TGTGCCAGCGCGACAGGTGAAAAACTGTTTTTT. Translated, it gives CASATGEKLFF.

The chain uses TRBV7-9 and TRBJ1-5; TRBD1 aligns across 7 bases. The trim removed 4 bases at V and 4 bases at J, leaving 10 bases unmatched. This CDR3 is built from 16 residues. Germline V CDR1 and CDR2: SEHNR, FQNEAQ (reference sequence). CDR3 DNA: TGTGCCAGCAGCTCAGCATCCGGGACAGCTAATCAGCCCCAGCATTTT. Its protein is CASSSASGTANQPQHF.

The J gene is TRBJ2-1, the V gene TRBV6-4; 9 bases are shared with TRBD2. V lost 3 bases, J lost 8 bases, and 11 bases stayed unmatched. The CDR3 extends over 16 amino acids. CDR1 and CDR2 from the germline V gene are MRHNA and SNTAGT. The CDR3 DNA is TGTGCCAGCAGTGAGTCCACAGCGGGGGGTGGCGATGAGCAGTTCTTC. Translation: CASSESTAGGGDEQFF.

This clone was detected only once. V usage is TRBV7-9 and J usage is TRBJ2-7; possibly TRBD2 for D (6 bases). The germline V and J ends were trimmed by 5 bases and 0 bases, with 11 bases remaining between them. This CDR3 spans 14 amino acids. Germline V gene lookup returns CDR1 SEHNR and CDR2 FQNEAQ (reference sequence). The CDR3 region is CASSRDGSSYEQYF. DNA for the CDR3: TGTGCCAGCAGCCGGGACGGGAGCTCCTACGAGCAGTACTTC.

The chain carries TRBV4-1 and TRBJ1-1; 7 bases agree with TRBD1. The V segment lost 4 bases and the J segment 4 bases; nucleotides outside the gene matches: 6. This CDR3 is built from 14 residues. Germline CDR1 reads MGHRA; CDR2 reads YSYEKL. Here the CDR3 reads CASSPDRLGTEAFF. In DNA, the CDR3 is TGCGCCAGCAGCCCGGACAGGTTGGGCACTGAAGCTTTCTTT.

V gene TRBV27 combines with J gene TRBJ2-7, with D possibly matching TRBD2 (6 bases). With 5 bases removed from V and 3 bases from J, the gap between germline ends came to 14 bases. From germline, CDR1 is MNHEY and CDR2 SMNVEV (reference sequence). The CDR3 is 14 residues long. The CDR3 DNA follows: TGTGCCAGCAGTCTCGGGACTGGAAGCTACGAGCAGTACTTC. It specifies CASSLGTGSYEQYF.

The chain links TRBV6-1 to TRBJ2-5; tentatively, D is TRBD2 (5 bases). Looked up from germline, CDR1 is MNHNS and CDR2 is SASEGT. Trimming stripped 5 bases from V and 5 bases from J, with 12 bases between. The CDR3 sequence is 13 residues long. CDR3 sequence reads: CASSSGGWETQYF. The CDR3 bases are TGTGCCAGCAGTTCCGGCGGGTGGGAGACCCAGTACTTC.

This chain uses TRBV29-1 with TRBJ2-7; D perhaps matches TRBD1 (8 bases). The V end lost 0 bases, the J end lost 5 bases, and 17 bases lay between the germline ends. This CDR3 contains 15 residues. CDR1 SQVTM and CDR2 ANQGSEA come from the germline V gene. The DNA for the CDR3 is TGCAGCGTTGAAGAGTGGGGGGGACAGGCCAACGAGCAGTACTTC. It is translated as CSVEEWGGQANEQYF.

The rearrangement links TRBV10-3 to TRBJ2-1; 9 bases match TRBD2. Germline V gene sequence: CDR1 ENHRY, CDR2 SYGVKD. The junction had 2 bases not matched to a gene; V was cut back by 5 bases and J by 9 bases. CDR3 size: 12 residues. CDR3 DNA sequence: TGTGCCATCAGTAATAGCGGGAGTGAGCAGTTCTTC. Translating it yields CAISNSGSEQFF.

The J gene is TRBJ2-7, the V gene TRBV4-1, with TRBD1 as a possible D gene (5 bases). Per the germline V gene, CDR1 is MGHRA and CDR2 is YSYEKL. The CDR3 spans 11 residues. The ends were cut back, 8 bases at V and 6 bases at J, with 11 bases in the middle. Written as DNA, the CDR3 is TGCGCCAGCGGGGCCGTAGGCGAGCAGTACTTC. Residues: CASGAVGEQYF.

The rearrangement uses TRBV27 and TRBJ2-1; D is possibly TRBD1 (5 bases). CDR1 is MNHEY and CDR2 is SMNVEV in the germline V gene (reference sequence). This CDR3 is built from 12 residues. The V gene lost 4 bases and the J gene lost 6 bases, with 7 bases spanning the gap. Written as DNA, the CDR3 is TGTGCCAGCAGTTATACAGGCAATGAGCAGTTCTTC. Translated: CASSYTGNEQFF.

This sequence joins TRBV5-6 and TRBJ2-7, with 7 bases lining up with TRBD2. Germline-derived CDR1 and CDR2 are SGHDT and YYEEEE. This CDR3 is 16 amino acids long. V lost 0 bases to trimming and J lost 2 bases; unmatched junction nucleotides: 8. Written as DNA, the CDR3 is TGTGCCAGCAGCTTGGGCCTAGCGGAGCTCACCTACGAGCAGTACTTC. Translating it yields CASSLGLAELTYEQYF.